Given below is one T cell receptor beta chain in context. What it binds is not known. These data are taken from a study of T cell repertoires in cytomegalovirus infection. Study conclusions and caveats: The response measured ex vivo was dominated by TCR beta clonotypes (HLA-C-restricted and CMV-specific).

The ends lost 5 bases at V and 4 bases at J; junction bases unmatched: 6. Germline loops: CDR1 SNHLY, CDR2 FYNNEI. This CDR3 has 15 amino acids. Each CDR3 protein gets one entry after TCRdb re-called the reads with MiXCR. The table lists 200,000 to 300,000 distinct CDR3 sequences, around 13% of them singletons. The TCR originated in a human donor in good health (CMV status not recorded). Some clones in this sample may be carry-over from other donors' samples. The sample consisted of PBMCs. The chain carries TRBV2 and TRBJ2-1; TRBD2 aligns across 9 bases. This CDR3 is CASSLAGPMYNEQFF. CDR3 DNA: TGTGCCAGCAGTCTAGCGGGGCCAATGTACAATGAGCAGTTCTTC.